Here is one TCR beta chain with its context. The target antigen is unknown. This specimen belongs to a study of shared clonotypes between healthy human individuals. Terminally differentiated effector memory CD45RA+ cells were excluded from the naive CD8 cells, which were CD45RO-negative and positively selected for CCR7. Study-level points and caveats: In four donors, around 5% of naive CD4 clonotypes appeared in common. Researchers sampled blood only, noting tissue repertoires likely differ.

The ends lost 5 bases at V and 7 bases at J; junction bases unmatched: 10. The CDR3 runs 14 residues. Germline values: CDR1 GTSNPN, CDR2 SVGIG (reference sequence). Replicate PCRs run on sorted subsets employed roughly 180 ng DNA, 30,000 to 35,000 T cell genomes. Repertoires were generated with immunoSEQ multiplex PCR, while TCRdb's copy carries only in-frame clones and drops some. The sample has about 550,000 clones, around 95% seen once; the top ten hold around 0.097%. The sequence came from a woman younger than 45 in good health. Input material: naive CD8+ T cells sorted from blood. The chain combines TRBV30 with TRBJ2-1, with 8 bases fitting TRBD2. The CDR3 bases are TGTGCCTGGGACACCCAGCGGGAGTGGAATGAGCAGTTCTTC. This sequence encodes CAWDTQREWNEQFF.